This TCR beta chain was sequenced for a study of beta chain features in type 1 diabetes. Study-level background: Patients looked much like healthy donors when it came to age, gender and cell yields. Study-level points and caveats: Amplification by PCR could prefer shorter templates, with the same effect in patients and controls. When VDJ junctions were examined, type 1 diabetes patients showed fewer insertions and more deletions.

With regard to this clone: Its antigen is currently unknown.

From germline, CDR1 is SGHDT and CDR2 YYEEEE. The V and J ends lost 6 bases and 7 bases, in that order; junction bases with no gene match: 6. The CDR3 runs 14 residues. Sorting of CD4+ naive, central memory, regulatory and stem cell-like memory cells was performed via CD45RO/CCR7/CD25/CD127/CD95/CD27. The investigators reverse transcribed all of the isolated RNA, so they sequenced expressed TCRB transcripts. Profiling relied on immunoSEQ multiplex PCR, and the TCRdb table lists in-frame clones only, not all of them. Among fewer than 350,000 clones listed, 20% were seen once. The sequencing input was naive CD4+ T cells from blood. The origin of this receptor is a young woman in good health. The chain couples TRBV5-6 to TRBJ2-1; 11 nucleotides agree with TRBD2. The CDR3 DNA reads TGTGCCAGCATTGAACTAGCGGGGGTTAATGAGCAGTTCTTC. It codes for CASIELAGVNEQFF.